This T cell receptor beta chain was recorded in a study of T cell repertoires in aging, cancer and after chemotherapy (dated 2019 in TCRdb). Study-wide context: The donors fell into six age groups ranging from 30 or younger to 70 or older, and each group had at least three individuals. Alongside approximately 95 healthy donors serving as a reference group, the cohort included some 220 cancer patients, of whom more than 85 had hematological cancers and fewer than 140 had solid cancers. The complete dataset included approximately 8.8 million TCR reads. Paired pre- and post-chemotherapy samples in the hematological group came from chronic lymphocytic leukemia patients treated with fludarabine- or bendamustine-based regimens. To look at immunoaging and at how T cells reconstitute after chemotherapy, the study profiled TCR beta repertoires in peripheral blood from both healthy donors and cancer patients. Overall study results and their limits: In healthy donors, the decline in TCR diversity with age was mainly explained by loss of richness, whereas in cancer patients loss of evenness was also found to contribute. Hematological cancer patients had lymphoid organ infiltration, which may itself impair thymic emigration or peripheral T cell expansion. An increase in median generation probability over the chemotherapy interval was observed in both cancer cohorts, suggesting that the repertoire was reconstituted through rebound thymic output. Significantly lower blood TCR diversity and higher clonality were observed in untreated patients with hematological or solid cancers than in age-matched healthy donors. According to the authors, the repertoire data do not permit conclusions about immunological memory after chemotherapy.

Using a mixed TRB-A/B primer pool, multiplex touch-down PCR amplified rearranged TRB sequences covering the V, D and J segments. Illumina adapters and sample indices were added to the amplicons in two consecutive PCR reactions performed with Phusion HS II polymerase. The amplicons were purified from gel with the NucleoSpin Gel and PCR Clean-up kit and then assessed with Qubit and an Agilent 2100 Bioanalyzer. Libraries were sequenced on an Illumina MiSeq using 600-cycle, single-indexed, paired-end runs. The paper's data handling went like this. MiXCR versions 2.12 and 3.0.5 were used to process TRB sequences. Each unique CDR3 nucleotide sequence counted as one clone, and only productive sequences with at least two reads were retained. Shannon diversity, evenness, clonality (one minus evenness), and alpha-parameterized diversity profiles from alpha 0 to 5 were included as repertoire metrics. The IGoR algorithm was used to calculate generation probabilities for clones in the paired samples taken before and after chemotherapy. TCRdb took the public reads, trimmed them with fastp at Q25, ran MiXCR for clone calling and kept in-frame beta chains. Every CDR3 protein is listed once, alongside the most common genes and DNA of its rows. The V and J calls and clone size come from TCRdb's table, not from the authors' own analysis. The sample table records around 6,100 distinct CDR3 sequences; 25% to 35% of these occur just once. About 70% of the sample is taken by the ten largest.

As to this clonotype: This receptor's antigen is unknown. No quality values exist for individual bases; no much larger clone is one base distant.

The germline V gene yields KGHDR for CDR1 and SFDVKD for CDR2. The CDR3 runs 17 residues from the cysteine to the phenylalanine. Only the CDR3 portion is preserved as DNA: 51 bases, with reading frame beginning at the first base. Relative to germline, V is 4 bases shorter and J is 1 base shorter, with 17 bases between their ends. Genomic DNA extracted from peripheral blood, rather than sorted cells or RNA, was used as the source for amplification of TCR beta rearrangements. The receptor chain draws on TRBV24-1 and TRBJ2-3; a tentative D call is TRBD2 (6 bases match). The sequence derives from a human donor with a blood cancer. The donor label of this sample is uncertain. The material sequenced was blood. The CDR3 in this case is CATSDPLVGEGTDTQYF. DNA sequence: TGTGCCACCAGTGACCCCTTGGTAGGGGAGGGCACAGATACGCAGTATTTT.